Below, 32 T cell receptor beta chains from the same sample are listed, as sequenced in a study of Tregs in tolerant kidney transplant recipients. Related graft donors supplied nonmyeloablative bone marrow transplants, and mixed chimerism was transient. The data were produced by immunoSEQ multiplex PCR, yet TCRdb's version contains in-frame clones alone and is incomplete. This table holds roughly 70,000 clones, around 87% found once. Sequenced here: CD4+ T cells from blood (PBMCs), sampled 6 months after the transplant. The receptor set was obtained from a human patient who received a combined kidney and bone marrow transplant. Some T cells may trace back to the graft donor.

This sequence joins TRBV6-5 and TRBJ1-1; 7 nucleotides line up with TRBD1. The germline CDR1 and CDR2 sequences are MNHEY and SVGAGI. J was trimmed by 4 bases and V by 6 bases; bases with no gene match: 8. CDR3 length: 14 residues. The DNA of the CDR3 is TGTGCCAGCAGGCCCCGACAGGGAAGCACTGAAGCTTTCTTT. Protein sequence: CASRPRQGSTEAFF.

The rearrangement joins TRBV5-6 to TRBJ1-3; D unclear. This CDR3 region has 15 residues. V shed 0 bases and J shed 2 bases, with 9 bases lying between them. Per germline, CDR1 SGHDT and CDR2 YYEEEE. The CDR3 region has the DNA TGTGCCAGCAGCTTGGTTACAGACCCTGGAAACACCATATATTTT. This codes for CASSLVTDPGNTIYF.

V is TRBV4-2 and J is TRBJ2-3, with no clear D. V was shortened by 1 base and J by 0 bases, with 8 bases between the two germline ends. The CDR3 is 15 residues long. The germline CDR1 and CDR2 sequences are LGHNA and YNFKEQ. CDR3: CASSQGAESTDTQYF. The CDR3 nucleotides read TGTGCCAGCAGCCAAGGCGCGGAAAGCACAGATACGCAGTATTTT.

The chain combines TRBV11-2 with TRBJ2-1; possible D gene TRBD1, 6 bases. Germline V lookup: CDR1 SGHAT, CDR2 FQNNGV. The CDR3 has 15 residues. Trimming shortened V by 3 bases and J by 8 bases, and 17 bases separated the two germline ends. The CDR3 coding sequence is TGTGCCAGCAGCTTGGACAGTCATTCAGGGTATGAGCAGTTCTTC. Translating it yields CASSLDSHSGYEQFF.

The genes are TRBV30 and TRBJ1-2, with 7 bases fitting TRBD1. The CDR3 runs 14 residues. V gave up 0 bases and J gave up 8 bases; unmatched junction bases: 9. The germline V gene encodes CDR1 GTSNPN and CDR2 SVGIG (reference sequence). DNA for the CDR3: TGTGCCTGGAGTGTACTGGGGACAGCCGCAGGCTACACCTTC. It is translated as CAWSVLGTAAGYTF. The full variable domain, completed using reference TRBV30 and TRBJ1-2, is SQTIHQWPATLVQPVGSPLSLECTVEGTSNPNLYWYRQAAGRGLQLLFYSVGIGQISSEVPQNLSASRPQDRQFILSSKKLLLSDSGFYLCAWSVLGTAAGYTFGSGTRLTVV.

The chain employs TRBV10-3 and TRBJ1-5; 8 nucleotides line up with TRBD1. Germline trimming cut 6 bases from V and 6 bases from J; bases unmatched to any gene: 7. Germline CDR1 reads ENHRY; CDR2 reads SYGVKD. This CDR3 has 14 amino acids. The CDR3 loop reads CAISPTGDRQPQHF. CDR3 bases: TGTGCCATCAGCCCGACAGGGGATCGTCAGCCCCAGCATTTT.

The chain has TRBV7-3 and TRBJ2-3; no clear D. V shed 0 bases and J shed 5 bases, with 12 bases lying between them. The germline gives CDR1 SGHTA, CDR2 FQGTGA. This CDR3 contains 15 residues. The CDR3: CASSLTQALGDTQYF. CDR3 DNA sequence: TGTGCCAGCAGCTTAACTCAGGCGCTGGGAGATACGCAGTATTTT.

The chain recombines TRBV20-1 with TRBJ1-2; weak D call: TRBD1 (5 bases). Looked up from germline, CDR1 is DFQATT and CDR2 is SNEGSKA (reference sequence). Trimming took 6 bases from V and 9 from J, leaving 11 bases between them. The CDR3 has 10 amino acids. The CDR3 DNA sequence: TGCAGTGCCCCGACAGATCGCTACACCTTC. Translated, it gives CSAPTDRYTF.

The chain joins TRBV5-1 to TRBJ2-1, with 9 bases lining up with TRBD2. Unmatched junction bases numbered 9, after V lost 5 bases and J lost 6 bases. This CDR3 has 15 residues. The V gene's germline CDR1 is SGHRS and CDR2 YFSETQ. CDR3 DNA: TGCGCCAGCAGACCGCTCGGGACTAGCCGCAATGAGCAGTTCTTC. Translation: CASRPLGTSRNEQFF.

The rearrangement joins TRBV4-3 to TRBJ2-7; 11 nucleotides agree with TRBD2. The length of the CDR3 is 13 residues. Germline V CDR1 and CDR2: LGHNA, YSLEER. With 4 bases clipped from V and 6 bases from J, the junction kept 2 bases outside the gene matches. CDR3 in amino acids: CASSLLAGGEQYF. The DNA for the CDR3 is TGCGCCAGCAGCCTTCTAGCGGGAGGCGAGCAGTACTTC.

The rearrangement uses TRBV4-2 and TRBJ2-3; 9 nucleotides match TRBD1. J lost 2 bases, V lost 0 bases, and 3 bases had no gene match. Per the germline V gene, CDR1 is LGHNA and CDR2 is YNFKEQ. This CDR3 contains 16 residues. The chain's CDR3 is CASSQEDRGATDTQYF. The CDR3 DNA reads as TGTGCCAGCAGCCAAGAGGACAGGGGAGCCACAGATACGCAGTATTTT.

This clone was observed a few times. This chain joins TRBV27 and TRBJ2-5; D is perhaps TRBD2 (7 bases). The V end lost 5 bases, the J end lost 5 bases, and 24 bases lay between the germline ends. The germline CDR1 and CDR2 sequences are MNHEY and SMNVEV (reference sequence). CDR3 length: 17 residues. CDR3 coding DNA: TGTGCCAGCAGTCATGGGCGGGGGCGGGGAAGTAGGGAGACCCAGTACTTC. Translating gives CASSHGRGRGSRETQYF.

The CDR3 reads CASSARQGSDNYGYTF. The CDR3 region has the DNA TGTGCCAGCAGCGCCCGACAGGGTAGTGATAACTATGGCTACACCTTC. J is TRBJ1-2 and V is TRBV7-3; 7 nucleotides line up with TRBD1. Germline loops: CDR1 SGHTA, CDR2 FQGTGA. The CDR3 sequence is 16 residues long. The junction had 10 bases not matched to a gene; V was cut back by 5 bases and J by 1 base.

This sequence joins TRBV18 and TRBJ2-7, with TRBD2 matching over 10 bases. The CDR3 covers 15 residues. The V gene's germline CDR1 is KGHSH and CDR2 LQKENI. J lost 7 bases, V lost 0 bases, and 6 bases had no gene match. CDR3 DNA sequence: TGTGCCAGCTCACCACCGGAGCGGGGGGGCCGGGAGCAGTACTTC. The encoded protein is CASSPPERGGREQYF.

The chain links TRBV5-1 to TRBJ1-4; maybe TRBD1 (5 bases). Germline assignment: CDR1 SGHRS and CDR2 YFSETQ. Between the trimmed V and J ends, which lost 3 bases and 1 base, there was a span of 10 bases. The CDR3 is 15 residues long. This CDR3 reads CASSWGVGTNEKLFF. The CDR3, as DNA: TGCGCCAGCAGCTGGGGGGTCGGAACTAATGAAAAACTGTTTTTT.

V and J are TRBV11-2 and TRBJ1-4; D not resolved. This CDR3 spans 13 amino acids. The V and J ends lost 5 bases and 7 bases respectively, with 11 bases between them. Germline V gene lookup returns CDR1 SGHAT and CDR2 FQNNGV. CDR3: CASSRGAGEKLFF. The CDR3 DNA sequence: TGTGCCAGCAGCCGGGGAGCTGGTGAAAAACTGTTTTTT.

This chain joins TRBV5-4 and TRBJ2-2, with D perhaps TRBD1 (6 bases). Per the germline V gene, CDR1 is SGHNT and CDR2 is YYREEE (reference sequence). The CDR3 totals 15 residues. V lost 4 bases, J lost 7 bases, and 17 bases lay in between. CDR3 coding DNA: TGTGCCAGCAGCCCAACGGCAGGGGCACACGGGGAGCTGTTTTTT. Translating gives CASSPTAGAHGELFF. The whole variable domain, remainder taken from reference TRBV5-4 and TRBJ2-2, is ETGVTQSPTHLIKTRGQQVTLRCSSQSGHNTVSWYQQALGQGPQFIFQYYREEENGRGNFPPRFSGLQFPNYSSELNVNALELDDSALYLCASSPTAGAHGELFFGEGSRLTVL.

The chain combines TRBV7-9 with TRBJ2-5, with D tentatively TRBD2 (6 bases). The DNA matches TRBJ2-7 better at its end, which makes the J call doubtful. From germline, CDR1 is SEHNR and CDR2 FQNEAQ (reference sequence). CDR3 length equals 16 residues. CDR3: CASSPGGQLAPYEQYF. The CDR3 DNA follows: TGTGCCAGCAGCCCCGGAGGGCAGCTAGCTCCCTACGAGCAGTACTTC.

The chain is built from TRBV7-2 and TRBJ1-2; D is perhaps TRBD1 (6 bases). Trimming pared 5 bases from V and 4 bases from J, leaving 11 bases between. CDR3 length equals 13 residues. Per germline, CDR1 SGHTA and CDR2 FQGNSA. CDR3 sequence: CASSVDRFYGYTF. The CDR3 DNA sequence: TGTGCCAGCAGCGTAGACAGGTTCTATGGCTACACCTTC.

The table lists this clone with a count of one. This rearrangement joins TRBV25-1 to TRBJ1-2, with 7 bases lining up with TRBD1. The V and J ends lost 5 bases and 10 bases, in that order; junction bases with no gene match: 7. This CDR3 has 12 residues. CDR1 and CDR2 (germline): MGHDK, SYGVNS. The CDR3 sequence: CASSKQGWAYTF. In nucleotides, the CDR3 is TGTGCCAGCAGTAAACAGGGGTGGGCCTACACCTTC.

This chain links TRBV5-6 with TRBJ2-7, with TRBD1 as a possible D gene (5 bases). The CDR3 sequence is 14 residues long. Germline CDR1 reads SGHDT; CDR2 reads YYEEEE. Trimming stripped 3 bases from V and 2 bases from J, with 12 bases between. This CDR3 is CASSSTVPTYEQYF. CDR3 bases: TGTGCCAGCAGCTCGACAGTGCCGACCTACGAGCAGTACTTC.

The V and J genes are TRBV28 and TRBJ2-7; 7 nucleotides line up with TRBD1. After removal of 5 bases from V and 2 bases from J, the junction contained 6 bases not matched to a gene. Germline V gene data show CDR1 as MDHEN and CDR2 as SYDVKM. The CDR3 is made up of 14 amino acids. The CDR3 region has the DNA TGTGCCAGCAGTCCCGGGACAGATCCCTACGAGCAGTACTTC. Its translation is CASSPGTDPYEQYF. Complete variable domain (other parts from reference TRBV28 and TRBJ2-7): DVKVTQSSRYLVKRTGEKVFLECVQDMDHENMFWYRQDPGLGLRLIYFSYDVKMKEKGDIPEGYSVSREKKERFSLILESASTNQTSMYLCASSPGTDPYEQYFGPGTRLTVT.

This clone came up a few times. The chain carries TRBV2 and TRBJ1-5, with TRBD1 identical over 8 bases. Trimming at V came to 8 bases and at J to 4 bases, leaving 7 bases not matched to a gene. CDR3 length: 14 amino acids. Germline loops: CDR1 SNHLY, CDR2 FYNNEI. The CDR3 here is CASVGQGGNQPQHF. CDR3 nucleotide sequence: TGTGCCAGCGTAGGACAGGGAGGAAATCAGCCCCAGCATTTT. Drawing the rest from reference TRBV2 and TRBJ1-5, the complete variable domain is EPEVTQTPSHQVTQMGQEVILRCVPISNHLYFYWYRQILGQKVEFLVSFYNNEISEKSEIFDDQFSVERPDGSNFTLKIRSTKLEDSAMYFCASVGQGGNQPQHFGDGTRLSIL.

In DNA form, the CDR3 reads TGTGCCAGCGAAGGAGGGGACACCGGGGAGCTGTTTTTT. Translation gives CASEGGDTGELFF. The chain carries TRBV28 and TRBJ2-2; TRBD2 might be the D (6 bases). Germline lookup yields CDR1 MDHEN and CDR2 SYDVKM. The CDR3 consists of 13 residues. Trimming cost V 8 bases and J 3 bases, with 10 bases left between them.

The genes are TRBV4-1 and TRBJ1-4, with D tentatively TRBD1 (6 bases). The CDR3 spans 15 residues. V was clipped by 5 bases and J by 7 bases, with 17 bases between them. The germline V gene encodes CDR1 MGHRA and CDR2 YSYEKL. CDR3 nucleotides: TGCGCCAGCAGCTCGCCACGGGGGGCGCTTGAAAAACTGTTTTTT. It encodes CASSSPRGALEKLFF.

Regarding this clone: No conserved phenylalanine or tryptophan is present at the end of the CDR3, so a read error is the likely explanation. CDR3 bases: TGTGCCAGCGGACTACACAGGGGGCGCAACTATGGCTACACCTCC. It is translated as CASGLHRGRNYGYTS. The gene calls are TRBV28 and TRBJ1-2, with 9 bases matching TRBD1. Looked up from germline, CDR1 is MDHEN and CDR2 is SYDVKM. The CDR3 totals 15 residues. Trimming at V came to 8 bases and at J to 2 bases, leaving 9 bases not matched to a gene.

The CDR3 spells CASSPTGLAGSPRETQYF. Written as DNA, the CDR3 is TGCGCCAGCAGCCCCACGGGACTAGCGGGAAGCCCAAGAGAGACCCAGTACTTC. The chain is built from TRBV4-1 and TRBJ2-5; 13 nucleotides align to TRBD2. Germline V lookup: CDR1 MGHRA, CDR2 YSYEKL. With 4 bases clipped from V and 4 bases from J, the junction kept 12 bases outside the gene matches. CDR3 length equals 18 residues.

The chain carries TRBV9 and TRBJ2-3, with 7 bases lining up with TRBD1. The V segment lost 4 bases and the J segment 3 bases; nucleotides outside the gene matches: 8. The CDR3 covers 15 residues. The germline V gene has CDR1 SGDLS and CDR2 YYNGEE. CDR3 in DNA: TGTGCCAGCAGCCCCGGGACAGTGAGGACAGATACGCAGTATTTT. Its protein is CASSPGTVRTDTQYF.

The CDR3 here is CASSPLTTNTEAFF. The CDR3 DNA sequence: TGTGCCAGCTCACCACTGACTACCAACACTGAAGCTTTCTTT. The rearrangement uses TRBV18 and TRBJ1-1; D is ambiguous. This CDR3 region has 14 residues. Germline V gene lookup returns CDR1 KGHSH and CDR2 LQKENI. V was clipped by 1 base and J by 2 bases, with 8 bases between them.

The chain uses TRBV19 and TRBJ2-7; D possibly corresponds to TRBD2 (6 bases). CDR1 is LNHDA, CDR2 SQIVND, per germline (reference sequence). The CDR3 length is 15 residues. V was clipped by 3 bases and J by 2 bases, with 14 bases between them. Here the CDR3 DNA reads TGTGCCAGTAGTATTCGGGGAGGCCCCACCTACGAGCAGTACTTC. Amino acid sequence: CASSIRGGPTYEQYF.

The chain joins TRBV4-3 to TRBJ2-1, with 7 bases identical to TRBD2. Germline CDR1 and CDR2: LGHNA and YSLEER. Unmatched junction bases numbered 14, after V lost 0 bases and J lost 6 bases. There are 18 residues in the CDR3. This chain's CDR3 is CASSQESGISLLRNEQFF. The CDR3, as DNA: TGCGCCAGCAGCCAAGAAAGCGGGATAAGCCTACTTCGCAATGAGCAGTTCTTC.

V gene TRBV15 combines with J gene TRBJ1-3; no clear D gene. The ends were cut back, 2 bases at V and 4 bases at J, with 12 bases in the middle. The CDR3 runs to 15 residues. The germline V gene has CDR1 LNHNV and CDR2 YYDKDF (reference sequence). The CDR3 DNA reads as TGTGCCACCAGCAGACTAGGCGCGGGAGGAAACACCATATATTTT. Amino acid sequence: CATSRLGAGGNTIYF.